Given below is one T cell receptor beta chain in context. What it binds is not known. Produced via immunoSEQ multiplex PCR; TCRdb's table is partial and in-frame only. The sample lists about 87,000 clones, roughly nine tenths seen once, with around 0.94% in the top ten. There are 14 residues in the CDR3. The germline CDR1 and CDR2 sequences are LNHDA and SQIVND (reference sequence). V shed 5 bases and J shed 3 bases, with 12 bases lying between them. The record originates from a study of PD-L1 blockade in urothelial cancer. Study as a whole: Most of the 29 patients were males with bladder-origin urothelial cancer. T cells numbered a median of around 140,000 in the blood samples.

Time point reported: pretreatment peripheral blood. Per-patient samples, pretreatment and on-treatment, numbered 1 to 8. Broader study findings: Below-median pretreatment blood TCR clonality predicted better survival.

Here the sequenced sample was PBMCs, taken around atezolizumab (anti-PD-L1) treatment. The V call is TRBV19, the J call TRBJ2-3; D ambiguous. This sequence was found in a woman of 80 years or more with urothelial cancer. The CDR3 coding sequence is TGTGCCAGTAGTTCCCTTCTAGGAACAGATACGCAGTATTTT. Residues: CASSSLLGTDTQYF.